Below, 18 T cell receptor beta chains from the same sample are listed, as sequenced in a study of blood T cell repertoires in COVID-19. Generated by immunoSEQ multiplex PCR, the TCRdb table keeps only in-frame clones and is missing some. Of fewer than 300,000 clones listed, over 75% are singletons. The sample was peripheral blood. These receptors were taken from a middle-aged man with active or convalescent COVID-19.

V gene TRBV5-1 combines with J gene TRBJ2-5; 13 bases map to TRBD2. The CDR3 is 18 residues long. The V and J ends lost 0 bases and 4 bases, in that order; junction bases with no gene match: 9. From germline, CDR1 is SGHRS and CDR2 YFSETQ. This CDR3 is CASSLEGGLAGSGETQYF. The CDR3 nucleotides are TGCGCCAGCAGCTTGGAGGGGGGACTAGCGGGATCGGGAGAGACCCAGTACTTC. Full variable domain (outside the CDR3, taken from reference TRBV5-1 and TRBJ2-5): KAGVTQTPRYLIKTRGQQVTLSCSPISGHRSVSWYQQTPGQGLQFLFEYFSETQRNKGNFPGRFSGRQFSNSRSEMNVSTLELGDSALYLCASSLEGGLAGSGETQYFGPGTRLLVL.

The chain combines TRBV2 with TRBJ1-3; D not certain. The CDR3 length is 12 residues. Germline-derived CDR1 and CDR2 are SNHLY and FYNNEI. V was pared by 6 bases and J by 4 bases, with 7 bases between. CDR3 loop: CASSWQGNTIYF. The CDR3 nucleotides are TGTGCCAGCAGCTGGCAGGGAAACACCATATATTTT.

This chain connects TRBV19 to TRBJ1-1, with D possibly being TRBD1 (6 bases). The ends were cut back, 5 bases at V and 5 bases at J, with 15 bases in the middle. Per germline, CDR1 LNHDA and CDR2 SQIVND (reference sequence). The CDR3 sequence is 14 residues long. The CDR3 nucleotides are TGTGCCAGTAGTCTCCCCGGGGGGCGGACTGAAGCTTTCTTT. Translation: CASSLPGGRTEAFF.

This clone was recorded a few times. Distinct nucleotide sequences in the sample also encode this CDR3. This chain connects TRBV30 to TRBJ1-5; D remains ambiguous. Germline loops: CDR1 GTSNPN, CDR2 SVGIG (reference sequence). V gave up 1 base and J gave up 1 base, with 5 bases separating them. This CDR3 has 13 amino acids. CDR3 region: CAWSGGSNQPQHF. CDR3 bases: TGTGCCTGGAGTGGAGGAAGCAATCAGCCCCAGCATTTT.

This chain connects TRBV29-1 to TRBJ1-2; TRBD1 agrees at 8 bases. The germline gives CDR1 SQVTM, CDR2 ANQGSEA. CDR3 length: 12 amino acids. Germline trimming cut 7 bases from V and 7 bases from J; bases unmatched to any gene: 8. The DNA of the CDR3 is TGCAGCGCAACGGACAGGGCGCGTGGCTACACCTTC. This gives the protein CSATDRARGYTF. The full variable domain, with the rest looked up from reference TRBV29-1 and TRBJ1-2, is SAVISQKPSRDICQRGTSLTIQCQVDSQVTMMFWYRQQPGQSLTLIATANQGSEATYESGFVIDKFPISRPNLTFSTLTVSNMSPEDSSIYLCSATDRARGYTFGSGTRLTVV.

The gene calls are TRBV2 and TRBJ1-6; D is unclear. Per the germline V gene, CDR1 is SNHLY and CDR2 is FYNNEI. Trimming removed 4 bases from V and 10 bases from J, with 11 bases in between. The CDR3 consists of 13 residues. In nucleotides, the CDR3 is TGTGCCAGCAGTGTAGAGGGTTGGTCACCCCTCCACTTT. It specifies CASSVEGWSPLHF.

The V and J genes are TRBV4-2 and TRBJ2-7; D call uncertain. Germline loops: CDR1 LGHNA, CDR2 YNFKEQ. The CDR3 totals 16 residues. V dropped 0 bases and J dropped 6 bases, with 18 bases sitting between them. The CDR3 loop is CASSQDLTTPTFEQYF. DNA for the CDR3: TGTGCCAGCAGCCAAGATTTAACCACACCAACCTTCGAGCAGTACTTC.

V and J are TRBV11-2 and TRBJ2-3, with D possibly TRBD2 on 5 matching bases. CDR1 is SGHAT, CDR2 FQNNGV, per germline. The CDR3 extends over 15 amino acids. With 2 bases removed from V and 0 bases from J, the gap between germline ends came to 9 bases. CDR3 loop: CASSLTGVSTDTQYF. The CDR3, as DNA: TGTGCCAGCAGCTTAACCGGGGTTAGCACAGATACGCAGTATTTT.

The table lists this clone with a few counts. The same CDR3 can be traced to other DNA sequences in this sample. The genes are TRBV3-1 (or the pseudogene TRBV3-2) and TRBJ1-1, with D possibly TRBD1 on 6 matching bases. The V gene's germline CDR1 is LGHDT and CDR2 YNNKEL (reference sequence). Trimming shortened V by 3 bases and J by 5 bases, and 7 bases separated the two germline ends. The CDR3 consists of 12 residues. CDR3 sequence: CASSHQGTEAFF. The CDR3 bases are TGTGCCAGCAGCCATCAGGGGACTGAAGCTTTCTTT.

CDR3 DNA sequence: TGTGCCAGCAGTCAAGCGGGGGGAGGGACCCAGTACTTC. Amino acids: CASSQAGGGTQYF. The rearrangement uses TRBV12-3 or TRBV12-4 and TRBJ2-5, with 9 bases identical to TRBD2. The trim removed 5 bases at V and 7 bases at J, leaving 5 bases unmatched. The CDR3 contains 13 residues.

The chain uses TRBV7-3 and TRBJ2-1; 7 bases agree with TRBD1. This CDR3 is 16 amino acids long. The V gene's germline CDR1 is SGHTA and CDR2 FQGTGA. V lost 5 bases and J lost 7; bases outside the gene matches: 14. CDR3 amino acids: CASSQLGQPTVNEQFF. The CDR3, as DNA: TGTGCCAGCAGCCAATTGGGACAGCCCACGGTAAATGAGCAGTTCTTC.

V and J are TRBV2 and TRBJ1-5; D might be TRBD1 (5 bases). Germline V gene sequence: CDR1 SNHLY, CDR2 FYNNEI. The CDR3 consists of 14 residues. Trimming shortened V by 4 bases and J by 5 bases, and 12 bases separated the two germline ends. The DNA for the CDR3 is TGTGCCAGCAGTGCCCGGGGGGGTGATCAGCCCCAGCATTTT. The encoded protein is CASSARGGDQPQHF.

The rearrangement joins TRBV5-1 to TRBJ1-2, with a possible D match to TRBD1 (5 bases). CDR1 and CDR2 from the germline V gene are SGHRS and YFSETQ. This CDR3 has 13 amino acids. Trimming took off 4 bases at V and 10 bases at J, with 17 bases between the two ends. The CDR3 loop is CASSNNLEGDYTF. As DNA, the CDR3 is TGCGCCAGCAGCAACAATCTTGAAGGGGACTACACCTTC.

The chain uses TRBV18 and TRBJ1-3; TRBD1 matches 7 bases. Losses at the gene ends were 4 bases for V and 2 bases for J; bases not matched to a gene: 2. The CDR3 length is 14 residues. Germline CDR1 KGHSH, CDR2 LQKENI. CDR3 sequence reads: CASSRGTAGNTIYF. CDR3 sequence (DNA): TGTGCCAGCTCACGGGGGACAGCTGGAAACACCATATATTTT.

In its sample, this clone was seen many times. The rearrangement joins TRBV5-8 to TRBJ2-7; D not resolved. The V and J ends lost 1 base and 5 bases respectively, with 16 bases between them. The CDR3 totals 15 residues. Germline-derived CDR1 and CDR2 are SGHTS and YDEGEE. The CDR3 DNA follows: TGTGCCAGCAGCTTGTCCGGGTCCTCCTGGGACGAGCAGTACTTC. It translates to CASSLSGSSWDEQYF.

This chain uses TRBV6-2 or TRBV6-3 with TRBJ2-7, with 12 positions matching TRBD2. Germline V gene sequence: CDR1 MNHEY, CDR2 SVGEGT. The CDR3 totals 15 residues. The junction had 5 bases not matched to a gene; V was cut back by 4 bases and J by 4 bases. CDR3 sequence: CASSSGLAGRYEQYF. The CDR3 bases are TGTGCCAGCAGTTCCGGACTAGCGGGACGGTACGAGCAGTACTTC.

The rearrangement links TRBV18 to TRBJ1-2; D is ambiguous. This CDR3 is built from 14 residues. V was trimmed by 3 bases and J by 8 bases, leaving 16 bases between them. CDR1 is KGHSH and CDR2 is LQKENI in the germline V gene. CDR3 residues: CASSPVNDAGGYTF. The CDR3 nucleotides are TGTGCCAGCTCACCGGTAAATGATGCGGGCGGCTACACCTTC.

The CDR3 region has the DNA TGTGCCTGGAGCCCGGCAGGGTCGGCTTTCTTT. This codes for CAWSPAGSAFF. The chain has TRBV30 and TRBJ1-1; D may be TRBD1 (5 bases). The V and J ends lost 3 bases and 11 bases respectively, with 13 bases between them. The CDR3 sequence is 11 residues long. Per the germline V gene, CDR1 is GTSNPN and CDR2 is SVGIG (reference sequence).